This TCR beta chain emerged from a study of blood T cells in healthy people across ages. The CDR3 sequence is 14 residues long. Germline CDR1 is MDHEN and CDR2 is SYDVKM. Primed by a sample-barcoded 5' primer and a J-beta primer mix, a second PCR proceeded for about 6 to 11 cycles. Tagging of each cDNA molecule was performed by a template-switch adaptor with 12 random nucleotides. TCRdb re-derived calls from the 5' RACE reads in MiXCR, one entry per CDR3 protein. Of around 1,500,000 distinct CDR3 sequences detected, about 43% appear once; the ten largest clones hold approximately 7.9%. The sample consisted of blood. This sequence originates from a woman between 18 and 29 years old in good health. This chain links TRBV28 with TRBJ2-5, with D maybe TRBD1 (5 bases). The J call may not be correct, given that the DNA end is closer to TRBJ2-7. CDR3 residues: CASSLSGAPSEQYF. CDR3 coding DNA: TGTGCCAGCAGTTTGTCTGGGGCCCCCTCCGAGCAGTACTTC.